The 8 T cell receptor beta chains given below trace back to one sample, sequenced in a study of a mutant IDH1 vaccine in newly diagnosed glioma. Profiling relied on immunoSEQ multiplex PCR, and the TCRdb table lists in-frame clones only, not all of them. This sample yields tens of thousands of clones, of which roughly 80% are seen a single time; less than 8% belongs to the top ten. Time point defined: week 5, during vaccination. Mutant IDH1 20-mer peptide, at 300 ug, made up each vaccine dose, with topical imiquimod. These TCRs' antigens remain unknown. This specimen was PBMCs, taken from a glioma patient whose treatment included an IDH1 peptide vaccine. These receptors were taken from a woman aged 45-65 years with glioma.

This chain uses TRBV4-2 with TRBJ1-1; possibly TRBD1 for D (6 bases). The CDR3 covers 16 residues. The V and J ends lost 0 bases and 6 bases respectively, with 17 bases between them. Germline CDR1 is LGHNA and CDR2 is YNFKEQ. The CDR3 region has the DNA TGTGCCAGCAGCCAAGATCAAAAGTCACAGGGACCTGAAGCTTTCTTT. This sequence encodes CASSQDQKSQGPEAFF.

The chain couples TRBV5-1 to TRBJ2-7, with 11 positions matching TRBD1. The trim removed 0 bases at V and 7 bases at J, leaving 3 bases unmatched. The germline V gene encodes CDR1 SGHRS and CDR2 YFSETQ. This CDR3 has 14 residues. The CDR3 DNA reads TGCGCCAGCAGCTTGGCGGGACAGGGGGGTGAGCAGTACTTC. It is translated as CASSLAGQGGEQYF.

The J gene is TRBJ2-3, the V gene TRBV14, with D possibly TRBD2 on 5 matching bases. Germline assignment: CDR1 SGHDN and CDR2 FVKESK. The germline V and J ends were trimmed by 1 base and 1 base, with 12 bases remaining between them. The length of the CDR3 is 16 residues. CDR3 amino acids: CASSQAGKWGTDTQYF. In DNA, the CDR3 is TGTGCCAGCAGCCAAGCGGGGAAGTGGGGCACAGATACGCAGTATTTT.

The V gene is TRBV20-1, the J gene TRBJ1-2; D remains ambiguous. Germline CDR1 reads DFQATT; CDR2 reads SNEGSKA (reference sequence). V shed 5 bases and J shed 6 bases, with 10 bases lying between them. The CDR3 has 11 amino acids. The CDR3 sequence: CSAPWQNGYTF. Here the CDR3 DNA reads TGCAGTGCTCCCTGGCAGAATGGCTACACCTTC.

This clone was picked up a small number of times. The chain couples TRBV5-1 to TRBJ1-6; 8 bases are shared with TRBD1. The CDR3 sequence is 15 residues long. CDR1 SGHRS and CDR2 YFSETQ come from the germline V gene. The V and J ends lost 3 bases and 7 bases, in that order; junction bases with no gene match: 6. As DNA, the CDR3 is TGCGCCAGCAGCTCCGACAGGGGATTAAATTCACCCCTCCACTTT. It specifies CASSSDRGLNSPLHF.

The chain employs TRBV7-2 and TRBJ2-1, with 8 bases matching TRBD1. Germline V gene sequence: CDR1 SGHTA, CDR2 FQGNSA. V shed 4 bases and J 0 bases; nucleotides not matched to a gene: 2. This CDR3 spans 15 amino acids. The chain's CDR3 is CASSYRGNSYNEQFF. DNA for the CDR3: TGTGCCAGCAGCTACAGGGGGAACTCCTACAATGAGCAGTTCTTC.

J is TRBJ1-1 and V is TRBV29-1, with D uncertain. Germline V gene lookup returns CDR1 SQVTM and CDR2 ANQGSEA. Trimming removed 7 bases from V and 1 base from J, with 10 bases in between. This CDR3 spans 12 amino acids. The CDR3 sequence is CSAKRGNTEAFF. The CDR3 region has the DNA TGCAGCGCAAAGCGGGGGAACACTGAAGCTTTCTTT.

The rearrangement uses TRBV30 and TRBJ1-3; D is unresolved. V lost 2 bases, J lost 4 bases, and 9 bases lay in between. CDR3 size: 13 residues. Germline V lookup: CDR1 GTSNPN, CDR2 SVGIG (reference sequence). CDR3 residues: CAWSLGYGNTIYF. CDR3 coding DNA: TGTGCCTGGAGTCTGGGGTACGGAAACACCATATATTTT. Full variable domain (missing parts from reference TRBV30 and TRBJ1-3): SQTIHQWPATLVQPVGSPLSLECTVEGTSNPNLYWYRQAAGRGLQLLFYSVGIGQISSEVPQNLSASRPQDRQFILSSKKLLLSDSGFYLCAWSLGYGNTIYFGEGSWLTVV.